This entry describes one TCR beta chain. What it binds is unknown. All of the isolated RNA was reverse transcribed, so expressed TCRB transcripts were sequenced. TCRdb keeps only in-frame clones here, not all; method: immunoSEQ multiplex PCR. The data hold about 370,000 clones, with over 9% observed a single time. Each population that was sorted was more than 98% pure. This record belongs to a study of beta chain features in type 1 diabetes. Findings of the study overall: Moderate but significant shortening of TCRB CDR3s was recorded in all four CD4+ subsets from Type 1 diabetes patients.

The V gene lost 3 bases and the J gene lost 4 bases, with 13 bases spanning the gap. The CDR3 is 14 residues long. Germline CDR1 is LNHDA and CDR2 is SQIVND (reference sequence). The sequenced sample was central memory CD4+ T cells from blood. This receptor was obtained from a man aged 25 to 40 with type 1 diabetes. This chain connects TRBV19 to TRBJ2-7; unclear D gene. CDR3 loop: CASSIIGQKYEQYF. The CDR3, as DNA: TGTGCCAGTAGTATTATTGGCCAGAAATACGAGCAGTACTTC.